The clone carrying this TCR beta chain was seen many times. A junction end diverges from the germline sequence, so it may reflect a read error. This sample was included in a study of read filtering for tumor transcriptome and immune sequencing. Molecular barcoded adaptors covering alpha/delta and beta/gamma chains were used on about 0.4 ug RNA. A single record per CDR3 protein comes from TCRdb applying MiXCR to the reads. Of tens of thousands of distinct CDR3 sequences in the sample, about 15% are singletons; the top ten hold roughly 18%. CDR3 length equals 17 residues. From germline, CDR1 is SSHAT and CDR2 FNYEAQ (reference sequence).

The sequence was collected from a donor older than 35 with multiple myeloma. The source material was a population of CD138-negative cells sorted from bone marrow. V and J are TRBV7-7 and TRBJ2-6; TRBD1 aligns across 8 bases. CDR3 coding DNA: TGTGCTAGCAGTTCCGGACAGGGAAGGTCTGGGGCCAACGTCCTGACTTTC. Its translation is CASSSGQGRSGANVLTF.